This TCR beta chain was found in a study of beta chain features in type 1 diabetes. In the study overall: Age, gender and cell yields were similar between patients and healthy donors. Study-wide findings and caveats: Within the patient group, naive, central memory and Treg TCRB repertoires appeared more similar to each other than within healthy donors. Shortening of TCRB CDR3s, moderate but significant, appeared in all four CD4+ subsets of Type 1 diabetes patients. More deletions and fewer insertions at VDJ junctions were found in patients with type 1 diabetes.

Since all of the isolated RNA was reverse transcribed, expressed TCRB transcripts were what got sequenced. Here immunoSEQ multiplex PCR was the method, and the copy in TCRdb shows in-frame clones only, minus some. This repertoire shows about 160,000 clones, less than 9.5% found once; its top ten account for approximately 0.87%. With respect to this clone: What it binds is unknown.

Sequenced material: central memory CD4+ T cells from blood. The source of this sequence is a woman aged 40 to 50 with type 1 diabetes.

CDR3 in DNA: TGTGCCAGCTCACCGGAGGGGGCACAGTCACCCCTCCACTTT. It is translated as CASSPEGAQSPLHF. This chain joins TRBV18 and TRBJ1-6; the match to TRBD1 covers 7 bases. CDR1 and CDR2 from the germline V gene are KGHSH and LQKENI. Germline trimming cut 3 bases from V and 10 bases from J; bases unmatched to any gene: 6. The CDR3 has 14 residues.